Sequencing of this T cell receptor beta chain was carried out in a study of shared clonotypes between healthy human individuals (dated by TCRdb to about 2020). About the investigation overall: A few men and two women, aged 18 to 49 years, made up the cohort. Blood TCR repertoires of about five healthy adults were deeply sequenced to estimate repertoire size and the extent of clonotype sharing between individuals. Per donor, leukapheresis produced somewhere between about 0.8 and 9 billion PBMCs. Libraries were prepared and TCR repertoires were sequenced by different laboratories using diverse techniques, in order to increase sequencing depth and limit assay-specific biases. For each donor, three plates each were used for CD4 naive and CD4 memory, two plates were used for CD8 naive, and one plate was used for CD8 memory. The study at large found these results: Larger estimated clonotype richness was generally found for naive subsets than for memory subsets. Only blood was sampled, and tissue TCR repertoires likely differ from those in blood. Sharing across a few donors was observed for roughly 5% of naive CD4, over 3% of naive CD8, 2% to 2.5% of memory CD4, and roughly 0.43% of memory CD8 clonotypes. Rarefaction of sorted-subset datasets indicated incomplete sequencing despite the large sequencing depth. Compared with non-shared clonotypes, the clonotypes found in all four sorted-subset donors had higher generation probabilities. The small number of donors limited the genetic and exposure-history diversity represented. Pairwise subsampling led to the expectation that sequencing depth would affect the degree of clonotype sharing among donors.

Using the deep immunoSEQ assay, multiplex PCR amplified TCR CDR3 regions from genomic DNA. Extracted genomic DNA from each cell subset was spread evenly across all wells of several immunoSEQ 96-well plates, with each plate serving as a replicate. Each replicate PCR for sorted subsets received approximately 220 ng genomic DNA, equal to roughly 30,000 T cell genomes. The purified libraries were quantified using a Qubit 3.0 fluorometer, sized with a Bioanalyzer 2100, and then quantified again using the KAPA Library Quantification kit. Each immunoSEQ 96-well plate was sequenced on its own single-read 150-cycle Illumina NextSeq 550 flow cell. In the authors' own workflow: Because the immunoSEQ output held only junctional sequences and lacked quality scores, the filtering could not match the filtering applied to full-length reads. To assign V/J genes and CDR3, sequences were annotated using PyIR, a Python wrapper for IgBLAST v1.9, with IMGT germline references. Reads were removed for weak V/J assignments (E-value above 1e-6), missing CDR3, stop codons, out-of-frame junctions, or ambiguous translated residues. V3J clonotypes were defined as sequences sharing an identical inferred V gene, J gene, and CDR3 amino acid sequence. Percentage overlap between repertoires was computed as shared unique clonotypes divided by the size of the smaller repertoire. RTK rarefaction, the Chao1 estimator, and Recon v2.1 estimates of unobserved clonotypes were used to assess repertoire richness. Generation probabilities were computed with OLGA for all TCRbeta clonotypes obtained by the gDNA method from several donors. This immuneACCESS table, as held by TCRdb, lists in-frame sequences with V and J called but not all clones. Of the missing ones, under half trace to an unresolved V gene in checked studies; the others have no known cause. V and J calls and clone size are given by that table; D and trimming were obtained from the DNA. The sample data list some 1,900,000 clones, and approximately 95% of these were observed just once. The top ten hold 1% to 1.5% of the sample.

From cysteine to phenylalanine, the CDR3 is 12 amino acids long. Only the CDR3 DNA is retained, 36 bases long and in frame from the first base. At the junction V is shortened by 4 bases and J by 1 base, with 7 bases in between. CDR1 and CDR2 were assigned from the germline V gene as SQVTM and ANQGSEA. CD8 naive samples were obtained by positive selection for CCR7 among CD45RO-negative cells, yielding a CD45RA+CCR7+ population from which TemRA cells were excluded. Donors were healthy HIV-negative adults with no recently reported acute infections or vaccinations. Every donor was a Caucasian adult living in Nashville, Tennessee, USA. After blood collection by leukapheresis, PBMCs were isolated using Ficoll-Histopaque density gradient centrifugation and then cryopreserved in the vapor phase of liquid nitrogen. Purity and quantity of every magnetically sorted T cell population were checked by analytical flow cytometry. From each sorted fraction, genomic DNA was isolated and quantified by UV absorbance on a Nanodrop 2000c.

Regarding this clone: Its antigen remains unidentified. Base qualities were left out, and no much larger clone turns up one base away.

Sample: naive CD8+ T cells sorted from blood. The cell subset or site label on this specimen signifies: CD45RA+CCR7+. Recombination connected TRBV29-1 to TRBJ1-2; no D segment can be confidently identified. The sequence came from a young man in good health. The DNA sequence is as follows: TGCAGCGTTGGACCGGATAACTATGGCTACACCTTC. Its protein product is CSVGPDNYGYTF.